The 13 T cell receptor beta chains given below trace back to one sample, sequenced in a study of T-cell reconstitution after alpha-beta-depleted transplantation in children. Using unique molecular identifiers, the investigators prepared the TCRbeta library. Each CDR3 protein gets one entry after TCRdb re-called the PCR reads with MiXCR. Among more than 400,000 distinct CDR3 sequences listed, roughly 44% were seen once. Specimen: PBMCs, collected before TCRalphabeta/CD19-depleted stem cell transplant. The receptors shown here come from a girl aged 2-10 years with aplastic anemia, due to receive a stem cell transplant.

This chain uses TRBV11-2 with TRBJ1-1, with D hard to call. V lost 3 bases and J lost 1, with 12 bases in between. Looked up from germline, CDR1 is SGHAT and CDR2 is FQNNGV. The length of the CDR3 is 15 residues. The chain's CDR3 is CASSFKEGWNTEAFF. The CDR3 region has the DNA TGTGCCAGCAGCTTTAAGGAGGGATGGAACACTGAAGCTTTCTTT. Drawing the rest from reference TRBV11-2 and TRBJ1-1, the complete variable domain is EAGVAQSPRYKIIEKRQSVAFWCNPISGHATLYWYQQILGQGPKLLIQFQNNGVVDDSQLPKDRFSAERLKGVDSTLKIQPAKLEDSAVYLCASSFKEGWNTEAFFGQGTRLTVV.

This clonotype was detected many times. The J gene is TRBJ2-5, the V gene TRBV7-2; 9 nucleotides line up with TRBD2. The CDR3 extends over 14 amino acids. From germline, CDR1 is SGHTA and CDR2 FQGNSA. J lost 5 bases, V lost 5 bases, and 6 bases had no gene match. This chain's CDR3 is CASSAAGGWETQYF. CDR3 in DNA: TGTGCCAGCAGCGCCGCGGGAGGGTGGGAGACCCAGTACTTC.

CDR3 nucleotides: TGTGCCAGCAGTCATCAGTCTCTCTGGGGCGAGACCCAGTACTTC. Encoded protein: CASSHQSLWGETQYF. The genes are TRBV12-3 or TRBV12-4 and TRBJ2-5; the D gene is possibly TRBD1 (5 bases). The germline V and J ends were trimmed by 5 bases and 5 bases, with 18 bases remaining between them. The CDR3 runs 15 residues.

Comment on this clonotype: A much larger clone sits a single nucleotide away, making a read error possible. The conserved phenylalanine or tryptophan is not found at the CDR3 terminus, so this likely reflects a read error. The CDR3 is CASSVGGGAAYEQYL. CDR3 bases: TGTGCCAGCAGCGTAGGGGGAGGAGCGGCCTACGAGCAGTACCTC. The gene calls are TRBV9 and TRBJ2-7; a possible D gene is TRBD2 (6 bases). Germline CDR1 SGDLS, CDR2 YYNGEE. The length of the CDR3 is 15 residues. Trimming left V 0 bases short and J 2 bases short, with 12 bases between.

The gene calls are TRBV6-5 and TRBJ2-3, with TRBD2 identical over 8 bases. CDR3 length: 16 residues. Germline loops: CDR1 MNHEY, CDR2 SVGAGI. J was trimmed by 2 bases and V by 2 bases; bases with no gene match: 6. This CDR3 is CASSYARTSTTDTQYF. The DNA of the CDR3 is TGTGCCAGCAGTTACGCCCGGACTAGCACCACAGATACGCAGTATTTT.

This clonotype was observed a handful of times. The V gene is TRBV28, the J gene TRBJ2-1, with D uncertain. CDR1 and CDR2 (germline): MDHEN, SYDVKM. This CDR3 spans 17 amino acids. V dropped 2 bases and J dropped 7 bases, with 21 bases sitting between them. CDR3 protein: CASSLRARSQRRNEQFF. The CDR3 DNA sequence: TGTGCCAGCAGTTTAAGGGCTAGATCCCAACGACGGAATGAGCAGTTCTTC.

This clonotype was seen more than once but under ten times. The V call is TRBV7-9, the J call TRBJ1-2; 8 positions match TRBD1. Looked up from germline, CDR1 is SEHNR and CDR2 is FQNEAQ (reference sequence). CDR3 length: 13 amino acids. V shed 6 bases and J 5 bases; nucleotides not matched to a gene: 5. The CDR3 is CASSPDRAYGYTF. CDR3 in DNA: TGTGCCAGCAGTCCGGACAGGGCTTATGGCTACACCTTC.

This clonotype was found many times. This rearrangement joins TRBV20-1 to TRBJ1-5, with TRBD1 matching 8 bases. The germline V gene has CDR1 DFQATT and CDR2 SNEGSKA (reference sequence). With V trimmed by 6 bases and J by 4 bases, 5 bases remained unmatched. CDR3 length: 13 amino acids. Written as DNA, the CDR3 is TGCAGTGCCACGGACAGGGCTAATCAGCCCCAGCATTTT. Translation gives CSATDRANQPQHF.

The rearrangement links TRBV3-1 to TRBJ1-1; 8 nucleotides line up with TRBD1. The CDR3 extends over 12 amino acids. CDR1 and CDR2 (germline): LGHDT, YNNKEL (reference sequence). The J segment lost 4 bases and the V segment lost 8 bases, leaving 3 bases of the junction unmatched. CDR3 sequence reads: CASGQGGTEAFF. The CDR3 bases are TGTGCCAGCGGACAGGGAGGCACTGAAGCTTTCTTT.

The CDR3 here is CASTARLATSYNEQFF. DNA of the CDR3: TGTGCCAGCACTGCTCGACTAGCTACCTCTTACAATGAGCAGTTCTTC. The chain employs TRBV2 and TRBJ2-1, with 7 bases aligning to TRBD2. Per germline, CDR1 SNHLY and CDR2 FYNNEI. The CDR3 extends over 16 amino acids. V lost 7 bases and J lost 4; bases outside the gene matches: 13.

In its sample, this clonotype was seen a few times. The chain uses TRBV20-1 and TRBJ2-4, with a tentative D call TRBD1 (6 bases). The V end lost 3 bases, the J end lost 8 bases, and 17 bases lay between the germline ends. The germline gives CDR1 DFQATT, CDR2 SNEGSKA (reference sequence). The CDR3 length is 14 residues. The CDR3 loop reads CSARTGGSLDIQYF. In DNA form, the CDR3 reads TGCAGTGCTAGGACTGGGGGCAGTCTTGACATTCAGTACTTC.

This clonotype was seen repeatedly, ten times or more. CDR3 sequence: CASSETGQGAYEKLFF. The CDR3 DNA reads TGTGCCAGCAGCGAAACGGGACAGGGGGCTTATGAAAAACTGTTTTTT. This chain joins TRBV7-6 and TRBJ1-4; 12 bases align to TRBD1. The V segment lost 5 bases and the J segment 6 bases; nucleotides outside the gene matches: 7. The CDR3 contains 16 residues. From germline, CDR1 is SGHVS and CDR2 FNYEAQ.

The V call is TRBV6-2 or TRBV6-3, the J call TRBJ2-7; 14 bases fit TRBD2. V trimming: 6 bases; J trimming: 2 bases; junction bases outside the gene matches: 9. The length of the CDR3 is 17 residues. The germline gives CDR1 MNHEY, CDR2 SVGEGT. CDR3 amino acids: CASRGLAGGQVPYEQYF. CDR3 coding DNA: TGTGCCAGCAGAGGACTAGCGGGAGGTCAAGTCCCCTACGAGCAGTACTTC.